Following are 28 T cell receptor beta chains from one sample sequenced in a study of blood T cells in healthy people across ages. The use of a sample-barcoded 5' primer and a J-beta primer mix characterized a second PCR of about 7 to 12 cycles. TCRdb passed the 5' RACE reads through MiXCR, listing each CDR3 protein once. This sample has 980,000 or so distinct CDR3 sequences, with roughly 52% found just once. Input material: blood. The receptors were gathered from a man aged 25 to 40 in good health.

This clonotype was observed once. V gene TRBV12-3 or TRBV12-4 combines with J gene TRBJ2-7; TRBD1 aligns across 8 bases. The CDR3 sequence is 14 residues long. J was trimmed by 4 bases and V by 6 bases; bases with no gene match: 8. The CDR3 coding sequence is TGTGCCAGCAGACGACAGGGGTTTCGGTACGAGCAGTACTTC. It specifies CASRRQGFRYEQYF.

This chain links TRBV29-1 with TRBJ1-5, with a tentative D call TRBD1 (5 bases). V was trimmed by 4 bases and J by 6 bases, leaving 10 bases between them. Germline loops: CDR1 SQVTM, CDR2 ANQGSEA. The CDR3 has 12 residues. Written as DNA, the CDR3 is TGCAGCGTTGGACAGCAAGGTCAGCCCCAGCATTTT. Its protein product is CSVGQQGQPQHF.

V gene TRBV20-1 combines with J gene TRBJ2-1; perhaps TRBD2 as D (6 bases). Germline V lookup: CDR1 DFQATT, CDR2 SNEGSKA (reference sequence). This CDR3 is built from 15 residues. The V end lost 3 bases, the J end lost 7 bases, and 19 bases lay between the germline ends. In DNA form, the CDR3 reads TGCAGTGCTAGGGCCCCCGGCGGGGCTCATAATGAGCAGTTCTTC. This encodes CSARAPGGAHNEQFF.

In DNA form, the CDR3 reads TGTGCCAGCAGTTACTACTCTGGCACAGATACGCAGTATTTT. Its translation: CASSYYSGTDTQYF. The chain employs TRBV6-5 and TRBJ2-3; D ambiguous. Per the germline V gene, CDR1 is MNHEY and CDR2 is SVGAGI. Trimming cost V 1 base and J 1 base, with 6 bases left between them. This CDR3 contains 14 residues.

This clonotype appeared once. CDR3 DNA sequence: TGTGCCAGCAGTGAACAGGTCAAAAACATTCAGTACTTC. Protein sequence: CASSEQVKNIQYF. The chain employs TRBV25-1 and TRBJ2-4, with unresolved D. This CDR3 has 13 amino acids. Trimming shortened V by 2 bases and J by 3 bases, and 5 bases separated the two germline ends. The germline V gene encodes CDR1 MGHDK and CDR2 SYGVNS.

The chain links TRBV20-1 to TRBJ2-1; TRBD1 might be the D (5 bases). The CDR3 runs to 18 residues. Germline V gene sequence: CDR1 DFQATT, CDR2 SNEGSKA (reference sequence). The V end lost 2 bases, the J end lost 0 bases, and 20 bases lay between the germline ends. The CDR3 nucleotides read TGCAGTGCTAGATTCGCGGCAGGGCCGAGCAACTCCTACAATGAGCAGTTCTTC. The encoded protein is CSARFAAGPSNSYNEQFF.

CDR3 nucleotides: TGCGCCAGCAGCTGGACGGGACAGAACACAGATACGCAGTATTTT. Its translation is CASSWTGQNTDTQYF. The rearrangement joins TRBV5-1 to TRBJ2-3; TRBD1 agrees at 7 bases. V gave up 3 bases and J gave up 2 bases; unmatched junction bases: 6. Germline CDR1 reads SGHRS; CDR2 reads YFSETQ. This CDR3 is built from 15 residues.

The chain links TRBV20-1 to TRBJ2-5; 9 bases align to TRBD1. This CDR3 spans 16 amino acids. Trimming removed 4 bases from V and 2 bases from J; junction bases left unmatched: 11. Germline CDR1 is DFQATT and CDR2 is SNEGSKA (reference sequence). CDR3 residues: CSAKEQDRGWQETQYF. CDR3 nucleotides: TGCAGTGCTAAGGAACAAGACAGGGGGTGGCAAGAGACCCAGTACTTC.

This rearrangement joins TRBV4-2 to TRBJ2-3; 12 bases match TRBD2. The CDR3 covers 17 residues. V shed 4 bases and J 6 bases; nucleotides not matched to a gene: 11. In germline, CDR1 is LGHNA, CDR2 YNFKEQ. The CDR3 loop is CASSLTRLAGDLDTQYF. Written as DNA, the CDR3 is TGTGCCAGCAGCCTCACCCGACTAGCGGGGGATCTGGATACGCAGTATTTT.

V usage is TRBV20-1 and J usage is TRBJ2-3; no clear D gene. The CDR3 consists of 15 residues. V lost 1 base and J 0 bases, leaving 11 bases between the germline ends. The germline V gene has CDR1 DFQATT and CDR2 SNEGSKA (reference sequence). Here the CDR3 DNA reads TGCAGTGCTAGAGCCCCACGAGCTAGCACAGATACGCAGTATTTT. This encodes CSARAPRASTDTQYF.

The chain uses TRBV20-1 and TRBJ2-3; TRBD2 matches at 13 bases. Trimming cost V 7 bases and J 9 bases; bases outside gene matches: 13. The length of the CDR3 is 15 residues. CDR1 is DFQATT and CDR2 is SNEGSKA in the germline V gene (reference sequence). CDR3 residues: CSVEPGTSGATTQYF. In nucleotides, the CDR3 is TGCAGTGTCGAGCCTGGGACTAGCGGGGCTACCACGCAGTATTTT.

This clonotype was detected a few times. A much larger clone differs by one base, so this may be a read error. The V and J genes are TRBV4-2 and TRBJ2-3; no clear D. V lost 0 bases to trimming and J lost 6 bases, with 4 bases between them. CDR3 length equals 12 residues. Germline CDR1 reads LGHNA; CDR2 reads YNFKEQ. The CDR3 DNA is TGTGCCAGCAGCCAAGATTTGGATACGCAGTATTTT. Its translation is CASSQDLDTQYF.

This clonotype showed up just a few times. The rearrangement links TRBV6-2 or TRBV6-3 to TRBJ2-7; 12 bases match TRBD2. V lost 6 bases to trimming and J lost 1 base; unmatched junction nucleotides: 4. Per the germline V gene, CDR1 is MNHEY and CDR2 is SVGEGT. This CDR3 comprises 15 residues. CDR3 region: CASRRLAGESYEQYF. The CDR3 coding sequence is TGTGCCAGCAGACGACTAGCGGGGGAGTCCTACGAGCAGTACTTC.

The chain joins TRBV15 to TRBJ2-5, with TRBD2 matching over 10 bases. Trimming took 9 bases from V and 11 from J; bases not matched to a gene: 21. The CDR3 spans 16 residues. The V gene's germline CDR1 is LNHNV and CDR2 YYDKDF (reference sequence). The CDR3: CATQALAGGLINEQYF. For the CDR3, the DNA is TGTGCCACTCAAGCCTTAGCGGGGGGCCTCATCAATGAGCAGTACTTC.

This rearrangement joins TRBV11-2 to TRBJ1-1; D is unclear. This CDR3 is 12 amino acids long. V dropped 4 bases and J dropped 3 bases, with 6 bases sitting between them. CDR1 and CDR2 from the germline V gene are SGHAT and FQNNGV. For the CDR3, the DNA is TGTGCCAGCAGCTACTTGGACACTGAAGCTTTCTTT. Amino acid sequence: CASSYLDTEAFF.

The CDR3 coding sequence is TGCGCCAGCAGCCAAGATGGGCACTCCTACGAGCAGTACTTC. It encodes CASSQDGHSYEQYF. The rearrangement uses TRBV4-1 and TRBJ2-7; D not certain. The CDR3 sequence is 14 residues long. V was pared by 0 bases and J by 0 bases, with 6 bases between. Germline CDR1 reads MGHRA; CDR2 reads YSYEKL.

This clonotype came up a few times. This sequence joins TRBV7-2 and TRBJ1-2, with D possibly being TRBD1 (5 bases). CDR3 length: 15 amino acids. V was trimmed by 3 bases and J by 4 bases, leaving 15 bases between them. In germline, CDR1 is SGHTA, CDR2 FQGNSA. CDR3 in DNA: TGTGCCAGCAGCTTGAGACAGACTCTGGGCTATGGCTACACCTTC. It codes for CASSLRQTLGYGYTF.

The rearrangement joins TRBV4-2 to TRBJ2-1; D unclear. The ends were cut back, 4 bases at V and 9 bases at J, with 16 bases in the middle. This CDR3 comprises 14 residues. The V gene's germline CDR1 is LGHNA and CDR2 YNFKEQ. The CDR3 reads CASSPLHRAGEQFF. The CDR3 DNA follows: TGTGCCAGCAGCCCCCTCCATCGGGCCGGTGAGCAGTTCTTC.

This clonotype showed up just once. The CDR3 DNA is TGCGCCAGCAGCTTGGGACAGTGGGAGGGTACGCAGTATTTT. Amino acids: CASSLGQWEGTQYF. The chain is built from TRBV5-1 and TRBJ2-3, with 7 bases identical to TRBD2. CDR3 length equals 14 residues. CDR1 SGHRS and CDR2 YFSETQ come from the germline V gene. J lost 8 bases, V lost 0 bases, and 6 bases had no gene match.

The chain joins TRBV12-3 or TRBV12-4 to TRBJ2-1; D remains ambiguous. This CDR3 has 12 amino acids. V was clipped by 6 bases and J by 9 bases, with 12 bases between them. CDR3 sequence: CASSLDFGEQFF. Here the CDR3 DNA reads TGTGCCAGCAGCCTAGACTTCGGTGAGCAGTTCTTC.

The V call is TRBV7-2, the J call TRBJ1-2; D gene ambiguous. The CDR3 length is 15 residues. Germline assignment: CDR1 SGHTA and CDR2 FQGNSA. Trimming left V 1 base short and J 4 bases short, with 13 bases between. In nucleotides, the CDR3 is TGTGCCAGCAGCTTAGAGGTGGTATTAACCTATGGCTACACCTTC. This encodes CASSLEVVLTYGYTF.

The gene calls are TRBV7-2 and TRBJ2-7; 7 nucleotides agree with TRBD2. J was trimmed by 3 bases and V by 0 bases; bases with no gene match: 14. The CDR3 is 18 amino acids. CDR1 SGHTA and CDR2 FQGNSA come from the germline V gene. The CDR3 protein is CASSLARPQGGYVYEQYF. The CDR3 DNA reads TGTGCCAGCAGCTTAGCACGTCCTCAGGGAGGGTACGTCTACGAGCAGTACTTC.

Written as DNA, the CDR3 is TGCGCCAGCATCCCAGGGGTGTGGGCCAAAAACATTCAGTACTTC. Translating it yields CASIPGVWAKNIQYF. The rearrangement joins TRBV4-1 to TRBJ2-4; D might be TRBD1 (6 bases). Germline V gives CDR1 MGHRA, CDR2 YSYEKL. This CDR3 contains 15 residues. Trimming cost V 7 bases and J 1 base, with 14 bases left between them.

In its sample, this clonotype was seen a few times. V gene TRBV12-5 combines with J gene TRBJ2-1; D is unclear. The germline V gene has CDR1 LGHNT and CDR2 FRNRAP. Trimming removed 1 base at V and 4 bases at J, with 5 bases between. This CDR3 is built from 13 residues. The CDR3 sequence: CASGLGGYNEQFF. CDR3 sequence (DNA): TGTGCTAGTGGTTTGGGGGGATACAATGAGCAGTTCTTC.

The rearrangement joins TRBV20-1 to TRBJ2-7, with D perhaps TRBD1 (6 bases). Germline V CDR1 and CDR2: DFQATT, SNEGSKA (reference sequence). The CDR3 length is 13 residues. V was cut by 5 bases and J by 9 bases, with 20 bases left in between. The CDR3 protein is CSAPDRLGVGQYF. DNA for the CDR3: TGCAGTGCTCCCGACAGGCTTGGGGTGGGGCAGTACTTC.

The chain has TRBV30 and TRBJ2-1; 15 bases map to TRBD2. CDR1 is GTSNPN, CDR2 SVGIG, per germline (reference sequence). V shed 6 bases, J shed 0 bases, and the junction held 15 bases outside the gene matches. The CDR3 is 20 amino acids. The DNA of the CDR3 is TGTGCCTGCCTCCCGGGGTTTGGACTAGCGGGGGGGCTCTCCTACAATGAGCAGTTCTTC. Its translation is CACLPGFGLAGGLSYNEQFF.

This clonotype appeared a few times. This rearrangement joins TRBV5-1 to TRBJ2-2; unclear D gene. This CDR3 comprises 15 residues. The germline gives CDR1 SGHRS, CDR2 YFSETQ. The V and J ends lost 4 bases and 1 base respectively, with 11 bases between them. The CDR3, as DNA: TGCGCCAGCAGCCAGCTAAGCTGGAACACCGGGGAGCTGTTTTTT. As protein: CASSQLSWNTGELFF.

This clonotype appeared a few times. The genes are TRBV7-3 and TRBJ2-3; possible D gene TRBD1, 6 bases. V gave up 5 bases and J gave up 4 bases, with 13 bases separating them. From germline, CDR1 is SGHTA and CDR2 FQGTGA. This CDR3 has 14 amino acids. In DNA form, the CDR3 reads TGTGCCAGCAGCCCTCAGGGGATTGCAGATACGCAGTATTTT. It is translated as CASSPQGIADTQYF.